This paragraph reports one T cell receptor beta chain. Cohort assignment relied on participant-reported clinical history. Exposed participants came across a COVID-19 case within 2 weeks before study entry. The record originates from a study of blood T cell repertoires in COVID-19. Study-level background: PBMCs, B-cell-depleted T cells, or T cells were the source of the cDNA or gDNA that made up the material.

Generated by immunoSEQ multiplex PCR, the TCRdb table keeps only in-frame clones and is missing some. The sample has about 220,000 clones; roughly 85% are singletons. V gave up 0 bases and J gave up 1 base, with 10 bases separating them. This CDR3 comprises 15 residues. CDR1 SGHRS and CDR2 YFSETQ come from the germline V gene. The sample taken for sequencing was PBMCs or T cells enriched from blood (not recorded which). This rearrangement joins TRBV5-1 to TRBJ2-5; D is unresolved. The sequence came from a woman aged 50 to 60 who had been exposed to COVID-19. CDR3 nucleotides: TGCGCCAGCAGCTTGGGAGGTACCACCCAAGAGACCCAGTACTTC. It is translated as CASSLGGTTQETQYF.